These T cell receptor beta chains were read from a single sample in a study of blood T cells in healthy people across ages. MiXCR, applied by TCRdb to the 5' RACE reads, yields one record per CDR3 protein. The sample lists 850,000 to 1,300,000 distinct CDR3 sequences, roughly 45% occurring once. Sequenced material: blood. The receptors shown here come from a woman aged 60-75 years in good health. The CDR3 runs from the conserved cysteine through the conserved F or W. The D gene is left open where the match is weak. Clone size is stated in some rows and not others, as once, few, many or a class when expanded.

D gene	V gene	J gene	clone size	CDR3 DNA	CDR3 protein
-	TRBV29-1	TRBJ1-2	few	TGCAGCGTCGGAGGGGGCTATGGCTACACCTTC	CSVGGGYGYTF
-	TRBV7-9	TRBJ2-3	-	TGCGCCAGCAGCTTAGCACTACAGAACACAGATACGCAGTATTTT	CASSLALQNTDTQYF
-	TRBV4-2	TRBJ2-5	-	TGTGCCAGCAGCCAAAACAGTGCTCAAGAGACCCAGTACTTC	CASSQNSAQETQYF
-	TRBV19	TRBJ1-1	-	TGTGCCAGTAGTATAGGTTGGGGGACTGAAGCTTTCTTT	CASSIGWGTEAFF
-	TRBV5-5	TRBJ2-5	-	TGTGCCTGCAGCTTGGAGGGTGAGACCCAGTACTTC	CACSLEGETQYF
-	TRBV12-3/TRBV12-4	TRBJ2-2	-	TGTGCCAGCAGGCTAGGGGGGAGGAGGTCGAACACCGGGGAGCTGTTTTTT	CASRLGGRRSNTGELFF
TRBD1	TRBV15	TRBJ1-2	-	TGTGCCACCAGCAGAGATTCAGGGGGCAACTATGGCTACACCTTC	CATSRDSGGNYGYTF
-	TRBV18	TRBJ1-2	-	TGTGCCAGCTCACCTGAGGGTTCTGTCAGCTACACCTTC	CASSPEGSVSYTF
TRBD1	TRBV4-2	TRBJ1-2	-	TGTGCCGGCAGCCCGGACAGGGGTTGGAACTATGGCTACACCTTC	CAGSPDRGWNYGYTF
TRBD1	TRBV2	TRBJ2-7	few	TGTGCCAGCACCTTTGGGGGACAGGGTAACGAGCAGTACTTC	CASTFGGQGNEQYF
TRBD2	TRBV7-9	TRBJ2-7	-	TGTGCCAGCAGTTTCTCCGGACTAGCTCCCTACGAGCAGTACTTC	CASSFSGLAPYEQYF